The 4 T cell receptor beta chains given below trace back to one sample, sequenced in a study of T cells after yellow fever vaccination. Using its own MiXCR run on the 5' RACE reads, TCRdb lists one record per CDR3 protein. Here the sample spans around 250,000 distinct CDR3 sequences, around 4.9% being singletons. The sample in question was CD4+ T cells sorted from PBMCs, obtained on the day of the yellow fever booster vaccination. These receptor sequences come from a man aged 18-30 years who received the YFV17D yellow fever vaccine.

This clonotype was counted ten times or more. The CDR3 nucleotides are TGTGCCAGCAGCTTGGGGCCGGGGGTTAATCAGCCCCAGCATTTT. It yields the protein CASSLGPGVNQPQHF. The V gene is TRBV5-6, the J gene TRBJ1-5; D might be TRBD1 (5 bases). The V end lost 0 bases, the J end lost 4 bases, and 11 bases lay between the germline ends. The V gene's germline CDR1 is SGHDT and CDR2 YYEEEE. The CDR3 has 15 residues.

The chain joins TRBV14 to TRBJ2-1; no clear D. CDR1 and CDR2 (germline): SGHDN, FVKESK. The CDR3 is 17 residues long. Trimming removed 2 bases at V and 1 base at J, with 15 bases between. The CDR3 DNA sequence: TGTGCCAGCAGCCAAAGAATGGCTTCCCTATCCTACAATGAGCAGTTCTTC. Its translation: CASSQRMASLSYNEQFF.

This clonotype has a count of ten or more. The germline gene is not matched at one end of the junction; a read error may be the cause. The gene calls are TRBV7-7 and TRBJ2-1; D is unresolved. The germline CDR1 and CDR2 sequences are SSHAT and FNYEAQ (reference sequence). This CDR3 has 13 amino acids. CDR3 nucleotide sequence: TGTGCTAGCAGCCCGGGCCATGACAATGAGCAGTTCTTC. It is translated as CASSPGHDNEQFF.

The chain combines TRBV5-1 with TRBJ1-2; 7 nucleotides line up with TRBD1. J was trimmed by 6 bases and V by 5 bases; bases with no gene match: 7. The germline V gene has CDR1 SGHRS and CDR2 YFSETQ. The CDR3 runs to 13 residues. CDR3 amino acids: CASRVTGVDGYTF. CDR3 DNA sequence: TGCGCCAGCAGGGTAACAGGGGTCGATGGCTACACCTTC.